This entry is about one TCR beta chain. This specimen belongs to a study of blood T cell repertoires in COVID-19. The repertoire was sequenced with immunoSEQ multiplex PCR; TCRdb's copy has only in-frame clones and lacks some. The data hold approximately 58,000 clones, with approximately 90% observed a single time. Trimming at V came to 6 bases and at J to 16 bases, leaving 14 bases not matched to a gene. Per the germline V gene, CDR1 is SNHLY and CDR2 is FYNNEI. The CDR3 is 15 amino acids. The source is a woman older than 75 with active COVID-19. The sample was peripheral blood. This chain joins TRBV2 and TRBJ2-1; 14 bases map to TRBD2. For the CDR3, the DNA is TGTGCCAGCAGGAGACTAGCGGGAGGGCCGACGCAAGGATTCTTC. It translates to CASRRLAGGPTQGFF.